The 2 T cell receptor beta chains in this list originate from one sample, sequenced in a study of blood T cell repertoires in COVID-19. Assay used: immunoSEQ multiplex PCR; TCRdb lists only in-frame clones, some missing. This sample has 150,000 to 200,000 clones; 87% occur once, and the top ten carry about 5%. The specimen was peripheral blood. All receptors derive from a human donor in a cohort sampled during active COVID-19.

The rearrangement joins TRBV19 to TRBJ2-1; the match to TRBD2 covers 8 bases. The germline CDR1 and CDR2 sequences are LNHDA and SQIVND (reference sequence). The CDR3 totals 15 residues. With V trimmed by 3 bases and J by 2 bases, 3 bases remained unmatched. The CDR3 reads CASSIPGGAYNEQFF. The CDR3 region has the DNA TGTGCCAGTAGTATCCCCGGGGGGGCCTACAATGAGCAGTTCTTC.

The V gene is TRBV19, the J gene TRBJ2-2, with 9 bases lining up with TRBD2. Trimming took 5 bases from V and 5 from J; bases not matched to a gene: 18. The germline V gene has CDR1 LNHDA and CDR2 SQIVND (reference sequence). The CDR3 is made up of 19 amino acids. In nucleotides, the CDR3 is TGTGCCAGTAGTTTAGGTCCTGCCCGGCGGGAGGGTCGTACCGGGGAGCTGTTTTTT. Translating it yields CASSLGPARREGRTGELFF.